Given below is one T cell receptor beta chain in context. Its antigen is still unknown. This CDR3 comprises 15 residues. Germline values: CDR1 SEHNR, CDR2 FQNEAQ (reference sequence). The germline V and J ends were trimmed by 5 bases and 7 bases, with 17 bases remaining between them. These data are taken from a study of graft-versus-host responses after intestinal transplantation. Study in general: Each transplant was multivisceral, liver-intestinal, or isolated intestinal. Anti-thymocyte globulin induction was given to all recipients, followed by tacrolimus and steroids for 2 to 3 years. Notes on the study in general: Elevated graft-versus-host to host-versus-graft clonal ratios in allografts were recorded for patients with graft-donor T cell macrochimerism. Analysis identified GvH clones in recipient marrow, with some appearing first in ileum or blood.

Libraries were prepared by immunoSEQ multiplex PCR; TCRdb keeps only in-frame clonotypes and omits some of them. The sample records approximately 94,000 clones, about 88% being singletons. This chain uses TRBV7-9 with TRBJ1-4, with a tentative D call TRBD1 (6 bases). This clonotype was sampled from a human donor who was the organ donor for an intestinal transplant. The starting material was unstimulated CD4+ T cells sorted from spleen or lymph node cells, obtained before transplant. The CDR3 loop reads CASSNTGNWGEKLFF. The CDR3 DNA follows: TGTGCCAGCAGCAACACAGGGAATTGGGGTGAAAAACTGTTTTTT.